This T cell receptor (beta chain) was sequenced for a study of T cell repertoires in cytomegalovirus infection. This clonotype has a handful of counts. Antigen: not known. MiXCR was run by TCRdb on the reads, yielding one entry per CDR3 protein. The data show approximately 730,000 distinct CDR3 sequences, roughly a third seen once. Germline CDR1 reads SGHVS; CDR2 reads FNYEAQ. V lost 11 bases, J lost 1 base, and 19 bases lay in between. This CDR3 comprises 15 residues. The specimen was cultured PBMCs, collected from culture after CMV antigen stimulation. V is TRBV7-6 and J is TRBJ2-3; perhaps D is TRBD1 or TRBD2 (5 bases each). The receptor was isolated from a human donor in good health (CMV status not recorded). Some clones in this sample may be carry-over from other donors' samples. The chain's CDR3 is CAGTGPLTGTDTQYF. For the CDR3, the DNA is TGTGCCGGGACGGGACCCCTCACGGGCACAGATACGCAGTATTTT. Based on the CDR3 plus reference TRBV7-6 and TRBJ2-3, the full variable domain is GAGVSQSPRYKVTKRGQDVALRCDPISGHVSLYWYRQALGQGPEFLTYFNYEAQQDKSGLPNDRFSAERPEGSISTLTIQRTEQRDSAMYRCAGTGPLTGTDTQYFGPGTRLTVL.